A selection of T cell receptor beta chains follows, all from one sample in a study of Ad26.COV2.S vaccination and SARS-CoV-2 variants. Clones were sequenced by immunoSEQ multiplex PCR, and TCRdb holds only the in-frame ones, with some missing. The sample has roughly 390,000 clones; about nine tenths are singletons. This specimen was peripheral blood, taken in a trial of Ad26.COV2.S vaccine versus placebo. The receptors derive from a person between 18 and 60 years old who received the Ad26.COV2.S COVID-19 vaccine or a placebo. Both conserved end residues are part of each CDR3.

v_gene,j_gene,CDR3aa
TRBV2,TRBJ2-7,CASSEGPGQGAVQYF
TRBV4-2,TRBJ1-6,CASSHSQSSYNSPLHF
TRBV15,TRBJ1-1,CATSRNPTDSNTEAFF
TRBV5-4,TRBJ2-3,CASSSPAGGPDTQYF
TRBV2,TRBJ2-5,CASSLQGLVGAQYF
TRBV7-2,TRBJ2-2,CASSLMGLAMTGELFF
TRBV7-6,TRBJ1-1,CASSPGQGLTAFF
TRBV10-3,TRBJ2-3,CAISERMAFSSTDTQYF
TRBV6-5,TRBJ1-3,CASSPGHSSGNTIYF
TRBV6-2/TRBV6-3,TRBJ2-7,CASSYRHSYEQYF
TRBV4-1,TRBJ2-7,CASSQVWQSYEQYF
TRBV19,TRBJ2-2,CASRNLGQGYTGELFF
TRBV27,TRBJ2-3,CASSPISSRTDTQYF
TRBV19,TRBJ2-2,CASSQVAGPMTGELFF
TRBV5-8,TRBJ2-7,CASSSRDTAVYEQYF
TRBV4-2,TRBJ2-4,CASSQGGLAGALAKNIQYF
TRBV5-1,TRBJ1-1,CASSLAPETNTEAFF
TRBV3-1/TRBV3-2,TRBJ2-3,CASSRHAGGAGTDTQYF
TRBV2,TRBJ2-2,CASTITGELFF
TRBV6-6,TRBJ2-5,CASSYSRGKETQYF
TRBV30,TRBJ1-1,CAWSVPNTEAFF
TRBV12-3/TRBV12-4,TRBJ1-2,CASSLKGNYGYTF
TRBV14,TRBJ1-1,CASSQDEDRRMNTEAFF
TRBV11-3,TRBJ1-1,CASRGEDTEAFF
TRBV11-2,TRBJ2-1,CASSSYEQFF
TRBV3-1/TRBV3-2,TRBJ1-6,CASSQMGIGSPLHF
TRBV10-2,TRBJ1-1,CASSIQGNTEAFF
TRBV3-1/TRBV3-2,TRBJ2-1,CASSSRHNEQFF
TRBV5-1,TRBJ2-3,CASSSGTLGTGALDTQYF
TRBV5-1,TRBJ1-1,CASSLGATVTEAFF
TRBV6-5,TRBJ2-3,CASRIGTSGADTQYF
TRBV5-1,TRBJ2-5,CASSLDSQGFQETQYF
TRBV19,TRBJ2-1,CASSISGPHNEQFF
TRBV19,TRBJ2-2,CASSMLGGTGNTGELFF
TRBV6-2/TRBV6-3,TRBJ2-3,CASSLWGGTTDTQYF
TRBV6-5,TRBJ2-1,CASSARLAGGHSVF
TRBV19,TRBJ2-5,CASSSDTTGTQYF
TRBV4-3,TRBJ2-1,CASSQDSNPSSSYNEQFF
TRBV5-4,TRBJ2-7,CASSMPGQGVDEQYF
TRBV2,TRBJ2-5,CASNLVEETQYF
TRBV27,TRBJ1-5,CASRRTGHQPQHF
TRBV3-1/TRBV3-2,TRBJ1-1,CASSPQGQGLNTEAFF
TRBV5-3,TRBJ1-4,CARSPLDPFPTNEKLFF
TRBV23-1,TRBJ2-3,CASYLLGGADTQYF
TRBV7-2,TRBJ1-1,CASSPSSRDEAFF
TRBV4-3,TRBJ2-3,CASSQDNRVGDTQYF
TRBV6-1,TRBJ1-3,CASSEAQVGNTIYF